The entry below describes one TCR beta chain. The V and J ends lost 9 bases and 8 bases respectively, with 9 bases between them. In germline, CDR1 is KGHDR, CDR2 SFDVKD. This CDR3 has 11 amino acids. This entry comes from a study of blood T cell repertoires in COVID-19. Across the whole study: COVID-19 samples collected from the United States, Italy and Spain covered acute and convalescent phases. Sample material is recorded as cDNA or gDNA derived from T cells, B-cell-depleted T cells, or PBMCs.

Resolution of symptoms, clearance, or two negative PCRs was present in recovered Cohort 3 donors. Measured with immunoSEQ multiplex PCR; TCRdb has only the in-frame clones, and not every one. The table lists about 140,000 clones, 60% to 80% of them singletons. The source material was PBMCs or T cells enriched from blood (not recorded which). This TCR came from a woman aged 45-59 years who had recovered from COVID-19. The chain carries TRBV24-1 and TRBJ2-2; the D is unclear. The CDR3 sequence is CATPSPGELFF. CDR3 coding DNA: TGTGCCACCCCTTCCCCTGGGGAGCTGTTTTTT.